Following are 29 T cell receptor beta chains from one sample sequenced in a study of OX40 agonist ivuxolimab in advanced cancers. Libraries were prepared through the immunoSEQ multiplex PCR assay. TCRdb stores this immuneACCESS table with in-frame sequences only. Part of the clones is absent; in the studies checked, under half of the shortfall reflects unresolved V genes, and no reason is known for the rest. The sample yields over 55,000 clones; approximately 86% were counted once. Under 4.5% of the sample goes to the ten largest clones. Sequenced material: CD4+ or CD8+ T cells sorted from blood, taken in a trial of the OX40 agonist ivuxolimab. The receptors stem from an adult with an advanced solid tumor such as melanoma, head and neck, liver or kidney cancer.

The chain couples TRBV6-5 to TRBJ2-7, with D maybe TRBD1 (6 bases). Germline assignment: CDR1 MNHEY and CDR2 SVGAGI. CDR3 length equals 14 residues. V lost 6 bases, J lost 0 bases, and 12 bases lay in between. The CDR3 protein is CASRTQGTSYEQYF. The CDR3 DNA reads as TGTGCCAGCAGGACACAGGGAACCTCCTACGAGCAGTACTTC.

The CDR3 coding sequence is TGTGCCAGCAGTTACTCGGGGTCTGAAGCTTTCTTT. Protein product: CASSYSGSEAFF. The rearrangement uses TRBV6-6 and TRBJ1-1, with D unclear. The CDR3 runs to 12 residues. CDR1 is MNHNY and CDR2 is SVGAGI in the germline V gene (reference sequence). The V end lost 0 bases, the J end lost 6 bases, and 5 bases lay between the germline ends.

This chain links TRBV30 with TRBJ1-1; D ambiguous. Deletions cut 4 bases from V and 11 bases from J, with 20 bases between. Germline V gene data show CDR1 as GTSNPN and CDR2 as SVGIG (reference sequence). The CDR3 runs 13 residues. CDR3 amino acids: CAWISFSRYGAFF. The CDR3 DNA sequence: TGTGCCTGGATCTCTTTCAGTCGTTATGGCGCTTTCTTT.

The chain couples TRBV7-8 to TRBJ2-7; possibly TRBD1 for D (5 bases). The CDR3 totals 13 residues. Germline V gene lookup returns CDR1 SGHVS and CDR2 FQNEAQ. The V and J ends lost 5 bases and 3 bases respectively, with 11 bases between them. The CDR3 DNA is TGTGCCAGCAGCGAGGACACTCTCTACGAGCAGTACTTC. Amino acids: CASSEDTLYEQYF.

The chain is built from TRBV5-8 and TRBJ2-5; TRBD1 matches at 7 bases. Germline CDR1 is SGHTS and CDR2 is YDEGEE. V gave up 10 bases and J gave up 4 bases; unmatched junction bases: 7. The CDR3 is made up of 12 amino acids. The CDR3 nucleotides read TGTGCCGGTTGGGACAGAGCAGAGACCCAGTACTTC. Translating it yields CAGWDRAETQYF. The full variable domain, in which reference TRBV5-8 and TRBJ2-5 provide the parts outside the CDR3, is EAGVTQSPTHLIKTRGQQATLRCSPISGHTSVYWYQQALGLGLQFLLWYDEGEERNRGNFPPRFSGRQFPNYSSELNVNALELEDSALYLCAGWDRAETQYFGPGTRLLVL.

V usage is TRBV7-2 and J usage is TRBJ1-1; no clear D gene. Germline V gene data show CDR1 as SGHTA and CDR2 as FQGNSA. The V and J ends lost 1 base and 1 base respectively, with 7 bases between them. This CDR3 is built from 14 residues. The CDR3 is CASSLVAANTEAFF. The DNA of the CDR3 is TGTGCCAGCAGCTTAGTGGCAGCGAACACTGAAGCTTTCTTT.

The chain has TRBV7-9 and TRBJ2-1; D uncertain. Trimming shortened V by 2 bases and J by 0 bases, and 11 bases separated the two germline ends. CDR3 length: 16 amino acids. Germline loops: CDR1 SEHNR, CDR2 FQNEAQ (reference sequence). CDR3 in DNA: TGTGCCAGCAGCTTAATAAGGACGGTCTCCTACAATGAGCAGTTCTTC. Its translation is CASSLIRTVSYNEQFF.

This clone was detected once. The CDR3 DNA reads as TGTGCCAGCAGGTCCCTAGCTTTAGAATTCCGTAGCACAGATACGCAGTATTTT. It encodes CASRSLALEFRSTDTQYF. The chain recombines TRBV2 with TRBJ2-3; maybe TRBD2 (5 bases). V lost 6 bases and J 0 bases, leaving 22 bases between the germline ends. CDR3 length: 18 amino acids. Germline CDR1 is SNHLY and CDR2 is FYNNEI.

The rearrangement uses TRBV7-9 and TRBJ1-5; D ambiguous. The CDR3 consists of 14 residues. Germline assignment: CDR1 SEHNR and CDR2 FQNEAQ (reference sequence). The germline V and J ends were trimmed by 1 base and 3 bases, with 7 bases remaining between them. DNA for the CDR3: TGTGCCAGCAGCTTAGGGCCGCACAATCAGCCCCAGCATTTT. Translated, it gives CASSLGPHNQPQHF. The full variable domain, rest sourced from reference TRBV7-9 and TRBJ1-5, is DTGVSQNPRHKITKRGQNVTFRCDPISEHNRLYWYRQTLGQGPEFLTYFQNEAQLEKSRLLSDRFSAERPKGSFSTLEIQRTEQGDSAMYLCASSLGPHNQPQHFGDGTRLSIL.

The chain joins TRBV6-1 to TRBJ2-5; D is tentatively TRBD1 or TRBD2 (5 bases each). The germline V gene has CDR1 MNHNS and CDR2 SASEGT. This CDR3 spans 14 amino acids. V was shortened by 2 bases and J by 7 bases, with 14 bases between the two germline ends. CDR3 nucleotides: TGTGCCAGCAGTGAATTTTTGCCTGGGGGGACCCAGTACTTC. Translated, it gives CASSEFLPGGTQYF.

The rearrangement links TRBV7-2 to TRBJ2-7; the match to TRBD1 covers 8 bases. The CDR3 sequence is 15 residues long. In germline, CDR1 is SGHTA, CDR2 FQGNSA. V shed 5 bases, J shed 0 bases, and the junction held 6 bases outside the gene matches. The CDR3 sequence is CASSPGQGYSYEQYF. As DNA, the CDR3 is TGTGCCAGCAGCCCTGGACAGGGTTACTCCTACGAGCAGTACTTC.

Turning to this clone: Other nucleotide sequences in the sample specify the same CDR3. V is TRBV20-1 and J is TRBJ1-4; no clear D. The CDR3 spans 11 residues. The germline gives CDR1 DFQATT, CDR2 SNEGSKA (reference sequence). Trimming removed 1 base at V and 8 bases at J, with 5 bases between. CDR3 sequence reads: CSARAGEKLFF. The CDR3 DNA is TGCAGTGCTAGAGCCGGGGAAAAACTGTTTTTT.

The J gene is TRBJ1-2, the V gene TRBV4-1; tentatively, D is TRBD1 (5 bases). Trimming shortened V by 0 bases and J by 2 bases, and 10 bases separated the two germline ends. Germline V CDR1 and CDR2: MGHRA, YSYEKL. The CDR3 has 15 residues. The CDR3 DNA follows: TGCGCCAGCAGCCAAGATACAGGACACAACTATGGCTACACCTTC. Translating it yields CASSQDTGHNYGYTF.

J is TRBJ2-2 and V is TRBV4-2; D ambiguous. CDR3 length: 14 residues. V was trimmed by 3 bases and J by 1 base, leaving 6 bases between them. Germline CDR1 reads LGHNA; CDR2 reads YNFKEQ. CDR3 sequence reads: CASSHRLNTGELFF. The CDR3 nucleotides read TGTGCCAGCAGCCACAGGTTGAACACCGGGGAGCTGTTTTTT.

CDR3: CASSVAILDTQYF. As DNA, the CDR3 is TGTGCCAGCAGCGTAGCTATCCTAGATACGCAGTATTTT. The rearrangement uses TRBV9 and TRBJ2-3; D gene ambiguous. Trimming pared 0 bases from V and 5 bases from J, leaving 7 bases between. The germline V gene encodes CDR1 SGDLS and CDR2 YYNGEE. CDR3 length equals 13 residues.

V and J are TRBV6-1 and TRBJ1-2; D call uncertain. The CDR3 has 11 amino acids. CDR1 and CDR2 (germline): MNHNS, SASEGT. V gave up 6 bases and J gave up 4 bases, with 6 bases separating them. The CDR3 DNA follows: TGTGCCAGCAGAAACGTCTATGGCTACACCTTC. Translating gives CASRNVYGYTF.

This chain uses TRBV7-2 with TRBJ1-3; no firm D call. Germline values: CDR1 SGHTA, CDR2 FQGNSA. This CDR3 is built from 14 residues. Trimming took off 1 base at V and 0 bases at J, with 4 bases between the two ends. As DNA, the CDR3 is TGTGCCAGCAGCTTAGAAAGCTCTGGAAACACCATATATTTT. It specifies CASSLESSGNTIYF.

In DNA, the CDR3 is TGTGCCAGAAGTTCAGGGAAACTGAACACTGAAGCTTTCTTT. Translated: CARSSGKLNTEAFF. This chain connects TRBV5-3 to TRBJ1-1; D might be TRBD1 (5 bases). TRBV5-3 carries the ORF label, with uncertain function. The germline V and J ends were trimmed by 5 bases and 0 bases, with 11 bases remaining between them. The CDR3 contains 14 residues.

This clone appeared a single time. CDR3 protein: CAISEGPGQGDQPQHF. CDR3 nucleotide sequence: TGTGCCATCAGCGAAGGGCCGGGACAGGGGGATCAGCCCCAGCATTTT. V gene TRBV10-3 combines with J gene TRBJ1-5; 11 bases align to TRBD1. The V segment lost 6 bases and the J segment 5 bases; nucleotides outside the gene matches: 9. CDR1 is ENHRY and CDR2 is SYGVKD in the germline V gene. The CDR3 sequence is 16 residues long.

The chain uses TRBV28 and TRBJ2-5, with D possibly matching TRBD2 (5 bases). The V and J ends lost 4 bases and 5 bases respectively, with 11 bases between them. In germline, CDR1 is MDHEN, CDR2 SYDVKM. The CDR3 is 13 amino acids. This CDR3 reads CASSSPGRETQYF. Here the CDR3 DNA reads TGTGCCAGCAGTTCACCGGGAAGGGAGACCCAGTACTTC.

The CDR3 reads CASSVLAGVGETQYF. The CDR3 coding sequence is TGTGCCAGCAGTGTACTAGCGGGGGTAGGCGAGACCCAGTACTTC. V is TRBV2 and J is TRBJ2-5; TRBD2 agrees at 11 bases. This CDR3 has 15 residues. CDR1 SNHLY and CDR2 FYNNEI come from the germline V gene. Germline trimming cut 4 bases from V and 5 bases from J; bases unmatched to any gene: 6.

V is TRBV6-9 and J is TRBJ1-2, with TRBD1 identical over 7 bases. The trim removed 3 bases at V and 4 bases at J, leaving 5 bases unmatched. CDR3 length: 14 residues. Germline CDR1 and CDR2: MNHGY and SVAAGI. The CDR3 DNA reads TGTGCCAGCAGTTACGAGGGGGCTACCTATGGCTACACCTTC. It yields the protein CASSYEGATYGYTF.

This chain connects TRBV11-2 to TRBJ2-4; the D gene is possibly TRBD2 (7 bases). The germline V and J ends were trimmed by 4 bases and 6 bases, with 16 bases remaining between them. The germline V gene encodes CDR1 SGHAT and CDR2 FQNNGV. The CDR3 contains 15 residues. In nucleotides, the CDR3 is TGTGCCAGCAGCTCGTCCAGGGGCGGGGGAAACATTCAGTACTTC. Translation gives CASSSSRGGGNIQYF.

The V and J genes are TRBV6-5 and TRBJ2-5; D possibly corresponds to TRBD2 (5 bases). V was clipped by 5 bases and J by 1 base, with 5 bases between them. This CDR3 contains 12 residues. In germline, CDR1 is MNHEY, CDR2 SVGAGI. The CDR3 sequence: CASSRGQETQYF. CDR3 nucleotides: TGTGCCAGCAGTCGGGGCCAAGAGACCCAGTACTTC.

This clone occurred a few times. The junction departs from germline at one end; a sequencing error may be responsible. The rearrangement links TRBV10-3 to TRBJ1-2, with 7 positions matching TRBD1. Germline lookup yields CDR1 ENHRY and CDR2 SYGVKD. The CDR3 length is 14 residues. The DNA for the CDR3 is TGTGCCATCACTGAGACAGGGAACAACTATGGCTACACCTTC. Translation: CAITETGNNYGYTF.

The DNA of the CDR3 is TGTGCCAGCATATCACGCGGGGGGGCCACCGGGGAGCTGTTTTTT. It yields the protein CASISRGGATGELFF. The chain carries TRBV7-8 and TRBJ2-2, with 9 positions matching TRBD2. Germline assignment: CDR1 SGHVS and CDR2 FQNEAQ. V shed 7 bases, J shed 4 bases, and the junction held 7 bases outside the gene matches. The CDR3 has 15 amino acids. The full variable domain, its missing parts supplied by reference TRBV7-8 and TRBJ2-2, is GAGVSQSPRYKVAKRGQDVALRCDPISGHVSLFWYQQALGQGPEFLTYFQNEAQLDKSGLPSDRFFAERPEGSVSTLKIQRTQQEDSAVYLCASISRGGATGELFFGEGSRLTVL.

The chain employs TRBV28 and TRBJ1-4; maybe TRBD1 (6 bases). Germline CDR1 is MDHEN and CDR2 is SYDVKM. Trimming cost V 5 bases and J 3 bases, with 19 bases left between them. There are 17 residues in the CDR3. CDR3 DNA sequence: TGTGCCAGCAGTGCGGGGGGCCTTATTATAGCTAATGAAAAACTGTTTTTT. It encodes CASSAGGLIIANEKLFF.

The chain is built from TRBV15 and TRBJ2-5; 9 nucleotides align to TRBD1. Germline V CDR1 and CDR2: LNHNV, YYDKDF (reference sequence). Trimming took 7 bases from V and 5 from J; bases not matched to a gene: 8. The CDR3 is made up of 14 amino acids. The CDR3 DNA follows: TGTGCCACCACGGACAGGGGTGAAGGCGAGACCCAGTACTTC. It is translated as CATTDRGEGETQYF.

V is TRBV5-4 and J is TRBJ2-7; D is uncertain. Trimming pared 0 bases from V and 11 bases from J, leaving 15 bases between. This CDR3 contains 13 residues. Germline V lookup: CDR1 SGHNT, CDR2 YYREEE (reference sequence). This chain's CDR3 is CASSLDSSSSKYF. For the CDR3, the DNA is TGTGCCAGCAGCTTGGACAGCAGTTCTTCAAAGTACTTC. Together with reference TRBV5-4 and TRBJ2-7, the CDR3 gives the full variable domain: ETGVTQSPTHLIKTRGQQVTLRCSSQSGHNTVSWYQQALGQGPQFIFQYYREEENGRGNFPPRFSGLQFPNYSSELNVNALELDDSALYLCASSLDSSSSKYFGPGTRLTVT.